This T cell receptor (beta chain) was profiled in a study of blood T cell repertoires in COVID-19. Study-wide context: Sources were T cells, B-cell-depleted T cells, or PBMCs; the material itself was cDNA or gDNA.

A single count supports this clone. Original handling: Counts of nucleated cells, estimated from reference gene primer amplification, were obtained. Clones were read by immunoSEQ multiplex PCR, and TCRdb kept only the in-frame ones, dropping some. V and J calls and clone size follow that table, whereas D and trimming were derived from the DNA. The sample lists fewer than 250,000 clones, 75% to 90% occurring once. Sequenced input: peripheral blood. The sequence was obtained from a man in his forties with acute or convalescent COVID-19.

The DNA of the CDR3 is TGTGCCAGCGATCAGGCAGGCAATGAGCAGTTCTTC. Its translation is CASDQAGNEQFF. The J gene is TRBJ2-1, the V gene TRBV6-6; no clear D. Trimming left V 8 bases short and J 6 bases short, with 11 bases between. This CDR3 spans 12 amino acids. In germline, CDR1 is MNHNY, CDR2 SVGAGI (reference sequence).